The rows below give T cell receptor beta chains drawn from one sample of a study of siplizumab effects on memory and regulatory T cells. Assay: immunoSEQ multiplex PCR; the TCRdb copy retains only in-frame clones and omits some. The sample records around 100,000 clones, 75% to 95% being singletons. Sequenced input: CD4+ T cells sorted from blood. These receptors were collected from a human donor in good health. Both conserved end residues are part of each CDR3. Fields, in order: CDR3 protein, J gene, V gene.

CTSSQQGSGQPQHF	TRBJ1-5	TRBV1
CASSLPGGNTIYF	TRBJ1-3	TRBV5-1
CASSGQGGSYEQYF	TRBJ2-7	TRBV4-2
CASSLAPPQGQTEAFF	TRBJ1-1	TRBV5-1
CASTRGSTNEKLFF	TRBJ1-4	TRBV19
CTSSLLALAGGGDTQYF	TRBJ2-3	TRBV1
CASSSGLADPYNEQFF	TRBJ2-1	TRBV11-3
CASSFVRADTQYF	TRBJ2-3	TRBV11-3
CASSLYGSGSYNEQFF	TRBJ2-1	TRBV7-3
CAWTSSVLNYEQYF	TRBJ2-7	TRBV30
CASSSRTSGGPDTQYF	TRBJ2-3	TRBV7-3
CASSLADTTYGYTF	TRBJ1-2	TRBV5-4
CASSGQTVATNEKLFF	TRBJ1-4	TRBV5-8
CASSYYSDGYTF	TRBJ1-2	TRBV6-5
CSVVAVAYNEQFF	TRBJ2-1	TRBV29-1
CASRPGQNNEQFF	TRBJ2-1	TRBV2
CASSYAAGGSYEQYF	TRBJ2-7	TRBV6-6
CASSPSSGTGTGELFF	TRBJ2-2	TRBV5-1
CASDENIQGLKMNTEAFF	TRBJ1-1	TRBV28
CAWSVRTDNQPQHF	TRBJ1-5	TRBV30
CASSPYTVEKLFF	TRBJ1-4	TRBV5-1
CASAEREKLFF	TRBJ1-4	TRBV25-1
CASSSPYPKNIQYF	TRBJ2-4	TRBV7-2
CAISRNRGNTGELFF	TRBJ2-2	TRBV10-3
CASSFTLQNSGANVLTF	TRBJ2-6	TRBV27
CAWRVGRGIGTQYF	TRBJ2-5	TRBV30
CASSKQGLIRSNTGELFF	TRBJ2-2	TRBV19
CASSQQGGGELFF	TRBJ2-2	TRBV4-2
CASSFQGTGPQHF	TRBJ1-5	TRBV7-6
CASSLGQNQETQYF	TRBJ2-5	TRBV5-6
CASSLSRVSEQYF	TRBJ2-7	TRBV5-5
CASSFLNTEAFF	TRBJ1-1	TRBV5-1
CASSLAKRGGWDTQYF	TRBJ2-3	TRBV5-4
CASSEWAGFPKNIQYF	TRBJ2-4	TRBV6-1
CASSEGQRIFPNTEAFF	TRBJ1-1	TRBV6-4
CASSYSQGAEGYTF	TRBJ1-2	TRBV6-6
CASSRTNQDVNSYEQYF	TRBJ2-7	TRBV23-1
CARRQDPNEKLFF	TRBJ1-4	TRBV30
CASTLAGGLSGDTQYF	TRBJ2-3	TRBV5-1
CASSRQGDPDYGYTF	TRBJ1-2	TRBV11-2
CAISESPGREDYNEQFF	TRBJ2-1	TRBV10-3
CASRGFTGLAENEQFF	TRBJ2-1	TRBV5-1
CASSFAGNTGELFF	TRBJ2-2	TRBV7-2
CASSPREPRETQYF	TRBJ2-5	TRBV18
CASSTPLTGEGNTIYF	TRBJ1-3	TRBV11-2
CASSSQGGGTDTQYF	TRBJ2-3	TRBV7-3
CASSQDRTGGTEAFF	TRBJ1-1	TRBV14
CASSARSQPQHF	TRBJ1-5	TRBV28
CASSPDKGAFDTEAFF	TRBJ1-1	TRBV7-9
CASSVGTDGNQPQHF	TRBJ1-5	TRBV27
CASSYVRGLYGYTF	TRBJ1-2	TRBV6-5
CAISDSLLRDRGYGYTF	TRBJ1-2	TRBV10-3